The 2 T cell receptor beta chains presented below share a single source sample, sequenced in a study of blood T cell repertoires in COVID-19. Repertoires were generated with immunoSEQ multiplex PCR, while TCRdb's copy carries only in-frame clones and drops some. The sample holds 350,000 to 450,000 clones, 85% seen once. Sample: peripheral blood. The source is a woman between 18 and 30 years old with acute or convalescent COVID-19.

This chain links TRBV7-2 with TRBJ1-1; 11 bases match TRBD1. With V trimmed by 3 bases and J by 4 bases, 10 bases remained unmatched. The CDR3 contains 17 residues. Looked up from germline, CDR1 is SGHTA and CDR2 is FQGNSA. CDR3 amino acids: CASSFLTPGQGGTEAFF. In nucleotides, the CDR3 is TGTGCCAGCAGCTTCTTAACCCCGGGACAGGGGGGCACTGAAGCTTTCTTT.

The chain employs TRBV5-1 and TRBJ2-1; D possibly corresponds to TRBD2 (6 bases). This CDR3 is 13 amino acids long. V was clipped by 1 base and J by 6 bases, with 8 bases between them. The germline gives CDR1 SGHRS, CDR2 YFSETQ. CDR3 coding DNA: TGCGCCAGCAGCTTGCTCGGGGGCAATGAGCAGTTCTTC. It codes for CASSLLGGNEQFF.